The clone carrying this TCR beta chain showed up just a few times. The data are from a study of blood T cell repertoires in COVID-19. Study in general: Whether acute or convalescent, the COVID-19 samples came from the United States, Italy and Spain. T cells, B-cell-depleted T cells, or PBMCs provided the cDNA or gDNA that served as material.

The CDR3 has 17 amino acids. V lost 3 bases to trimming and J lost 0 bases, with 12 bases between them. The germline gives CDR1 LNHDA, CDR2 SQIVND (reference sequence). Per the study methods: Estimates of nucleated cell counts were drawn from the amplification of reference gene primers. The data were produced by immunoSEQ multiplex PCR, yet TCRdb's version contains in-frame clones alone and is incomplete. That table is the source of V, J and clone size, and D and trimming were worked out from the DNA. The data contain 120,000 to 150,000 clones, under 85% of them singletons. The clonotype comes from a human donor in a cohort sampled during active COVID-19. The J gene is TRBJ2-6, the V gene TRBV19; D uncertain. The sample was peripheral blood. CDR3 amino acids: CASSISAPRSGANVLTF. DNA of the CDR3: TGTGCCAGTAGTATCTCAGCGCCTCGCTCTGGGGCCAACGTCCTGACTTTC. The whole variable domain, remainder taken from reference TRBV19 and TRBJ2-6, is DGGITQSPKYLFRKEGQNVTLSCEQNLNHDAMYWYRQDPGQGLRLIYYSQIVNDFQKGDIAEGYSVSREKKESFPLTVTSAQKNPTAFYLCASSISAPRSGANVLTFGAGSRLTVL.